The 17 T cell receptor beta chains below all came from one sample that was sequenced in a study of blood T cell repertoires in COVID-19. Assay used: immunoSEQ multiplex PCR; TCRdb lists only in-frame clones, some missing. The profile covers more than 300,000 clones, with about 89% appearing a single time and roughly 6.7% taken by the ten largest. The specimen sequenced was peripheral blood. The receptors were gathered from a man aged 18 to 35 who had recovered from COVID-19.

At least ten counts were recorded for this clone. The J gene is TRBJ1-1, the V gene TRBV7-3; D is possibly TRBD1 (6 bases). Per germline, CDR1 SGHTA and CDR2 FQGTGA. Between the trimmed V and J ends, which lost 6 bases and 0 bases, there was a span of 14 bases. The CDR3 is 15 amino acids. CDR3 DNA sequence: TGTGCCAGCAGTTTGGGGACAAATATGAACACTGAAGCTTTCTTT. Translating gives CASSLGTNMNTEAFF.

Here the CDR3 reads CASSYVGAITEAFF. The DNA of the CDR3 is TGTGCCAGCAGTTACGTGGGGGCGATCACTGAAGCTTTCTTT. The J gene is TRBJ1-1, the V gene TRBV6-5; TRBD1 is a possible D gene (6 bases). CDR1 MNHEY and CDR2 SVGAGI come from the germline V gene. Trimming took 2 bases from V and 4 from J, leaving 11 bases between them. The CDR3 spans 14 residues.

The gene calls are TRBV6-1 and TRBJ1-1; 9 bases line up with TRBD1. V shed 4 bases, J shed 4 bases, and the junction held 13 bases outside the gene matches. The CDR3 covers 17 residues. Germline-derived CDR1 and CDR2 are MNHNS and SASEGT. The chain's CDR3 is CASSVTGTGSLGTEAFF. CDR3 coding DNA: TGTGCCAGCAGTGTCACCGGGACAGGGAGTCTGGGCACTGAAGCTTTCTTT.

This rearrangement joins TRBV19 to TRBJ2-3; 11 nucleotides match TRBD1. CDR1 is LNHDA, CDR2 SQIVND, per germline (reference sequence). V dropped 6 bases and J dropped 2; count of bases not matched to a gene: 10. The CDR3 is 17 amino acids. CDR3 sequence reads: CASSQPWTGGITDTQYF. The DNA of the CDR3 is TGTGCCAGTAGCCAGCCGTGGACAGGGGGCATCACAGATACGCAGTATTTT.

The genes are TRBV27 and TRBJ2-1, with unresolved D. CDR3 length: 14 residues. V was cut by 0 bases and J by 4 bases, with 7 bases left in between. Germline CDR1 and CDR2: MNHEY and SMNVEV (reference sequence). The CDR3 nucleotides are TGTGCCAGCAGTTTATCGACTTTTTACAATGAGCAGTTCTTC. This encodes CASSLSTFYNEQFF.

The chain links TRBV20-1 to TRBJ2-2; the D gene is possibly TRBD2 (5 bases). Trimming took 2 bases from V and 7 from J, leaving 5 bases between them. The CDR3 is 11 residues long. Germline lookup yields CDR1 DFQATT and CDR2 SNEGSKA (reference sequence). The CDR3 loop is CSARRGGELFF. The CDR3 nucleotides read TGCAGTGCTAGACGGGGCGGGGAGCTGTTTTTT.

This chain uses TRBV12-3 or TRBV12-4 with TRBJ2-2; tentatively, D is TRBD2 (5 bases). This CDR3 spans 13 amino acids. V lost 3 bases, J lost 10 bases, and 12 bases lay in between. Here the CDR3 reads CASSFGLLPELFF. The CDR3 nucleotides are TGTGCCAGCAGTTTCGGACTGCTCCCGGAGCTGTTTTTT.

The gene calls are TRBV5-1 and TRBJ2-2, with 7 bases identical to TRBD1. The CDR3 has 15 amino acids. After removal of 4 bases from V and 4 bases from J, the junction contained 7 bases not matched to a gene. Germline values: CDR1 SGHRS, CDR2 YFSETQ. DNA for the CDR3: TGCGCCAGCAGCCCCGGACAGGTCAGCACCGGGGAGCTGTTTTTT. Translation: CASSPGQVSTGELFF.

V and J are TRBV7-2 and TRBJ1-2; 9 bases map to TRBD1. The CDR3 has 13 amino acids. The V and J ends lost 4 bases and 8 bases, in that order; junction bases with no gene match: 5. CDR1 SGHTA and CDR2 FQGNSA come from the germline V gene. This CDR3 is CASSSRDRDGYTF. CDR3 DNA sequence: TGTGCCAGCAGCTCCCGGGACAGGGACGGCTACACCTTC.

The genes are TRBV18 and TRBJ1-1; no reliable D call. V lost 5 bases to trimming and J lost 2 bases, with 21 bases between them. Germline values: CDR1 KGHSH, CDR2 LQKENI. This CDR3 spans 17 amino acids. The CDR3 nucleotides are TGTGCCAGCTCATCAGATATCCTTCAGGAGGGTAACACTGAAGCTTTCTTT. It codes for CASSSDILQEGNTEAFF.

The chain uses TRBV5-1 and TRBJ1-4, with a weak D call TRBD1 (5 bases). The CDR3 runs 16 residues. Germline V gene data show CDR1 as SGHRS and CDR2 as YFSETQ. V was clipped by 4 bases and J by 0 bases, with 13 bases between them. Here the CDR3 reads CASSPGTSPTNEKLFF. The CDR3 coding sequence is TGCGCCAGCAGCCCGGGGACTTCCCCAACTAATGAAAAACTGTTTTTT.

Here the CDR3 reads CASSLNRATNLEAFF. CDR3 in DNA: TGCGCCAGCAGCCTTAACAGGGCTACGAACCTTGAAGCTTTCTTT. The chain combines TRBV4-1 with TRBJ1-1, with TRBD1 as a possible D gene (6 bases). CDR1 and CDR2 from the germline V gene are MGHRA and YSYEKL. This CDR3 region has 15 residues. Deletions cut 4 bases from V and 7 bases from J, with 19 bases between.

The chain joins TRBV9 to TRBJ2-3; 9 bases align to TRBD2. Germline V gene lookup returns CDR1 SGDLS and CDR2 YYNGEE. Trimming at V came to 0 bases and at J to 7 bases, leaving 9 bases not matched to a gene. The CDR3 totals 16 residues. The CDR3 DNA follows: TGTGCCAGCAGCGTAGCGCTAGCGGGGACCAGGCATACGCAGTATTTT. Protein: CASSVALAGTRHTQYF.

This sequence joins TRBV30 and TRBJ1-1; TRBD1 matches at 7 bases. The V and J ends lost 2 bases and 7 bases, in that order; junction bases with no gene match: 4. This CDR3 has 12 amino acids. CDR1 and CDR2 from the germline V gene are GTSNPN and SVGIG (reference sequence). The CDR3, as DNA: TGTGCCTGGAGTATCCACAGGGGTGAAGCTTTCTTT. Its translation: CAWSIHRGEAFF.

This rearrangement joins TRBV6-6 to TRBJ2-7, with a tentative D call TRBD1 (6 bases). Germline V gene sequence: CDR1 MNHNY, CDR2 SVGAGI (reference sequence). V lost 3 bases, J lost 11 bases, and 20 bases lay in between. The CDR3 is 14 amino acids. The CDR3 nucleotides read TGTGCCAGCAGTTATGGACTCGACAGGCGGGCGGAGTACTTC. Residues: CASSYGLDRRAEYF.

The DNA of the CDR3 is TGTGCCAGCAGCTTGTGGGGGCAGAAAGAGACCCAGTACTTC. This encodes CASSLWGQKETQYF. The gene calls are TRBV5-5 and TRBJ2-5; D perhaps matches TRBD1 (6 bases). This CDR3 is built from 14 residues. CDR1 SGHKS and CDR2 YYEKEE come from the germline V gene (reference sequence). Trimming removed 1 base from V and 3 bases from J, with 10 bases in between.

This clone occurred once. The CDR3: CASSTTGSGDGQPQHF. For the CDR3, the DNA is TGTGCCAGCTCAACAACCGGTTCAGGGGACGGTCAGCCCCAGCATTTT. The chain recombines TRBV18 with TRBJ1-5; possibly TRBD1 for D (6 bases). The ends were cut back, 5 bases at V and 6 bases at J, with 20 bases in the middle. Looked up from germline, CDR1 is KGHSH and CDR2 is LQKENI. This CDR3 contains 16 residues. Based on the CDR3 plus reference TRBV18 and TRBJ1-5, the full variable domain is NAGVMQNPRHLVRRRGQEARLRCSPMKGHSHVYWYRQLPEEGLKFMVYLQKENIIDESGMPKERFSAEFPKEGPSILRIQQVVRGDSAAYFCASSTTGSGDGQPQHFGDGTRLSIL.